This TCR beta chain was identified in a study of CD8+CD57+ T cells in acquired aplastic anemia. Study results and caveats: Approximately 30 was the count of CD8+ CDR3 sequences that patients shared with controls.

Individuals selected for sequencing had exhibited CD8+CD57+ cell expansion on flow cytometry. Genomic DNA templated the TCR beta VDJ and CDR3 profiling. TCRdb fed the reads into MiXCR, producing one record per CDR3 protein. The repertoire holds 120,000 or so distinct CDR3 sequences, with 50% to 60% as singletons. On this clonotype itself: Its antigen is unidentified.

The receptor was derived from a human donor with aplastic anemia. The sequencing input was sorted CD4+, CD8+, or CD8+CD57+ T cells (not recorded which) from PBMCs.

The CDR3 sequence: CASSLDPSGGYEQYF. The DNA for the CDR3 is TGTGCCAGCAGCTTGGACCCTAGCGGGGGCTACGAGCAGTACTTC. V and J are TRBV7-2 and TRBJ2-7; 10 positions match TRBD2. This CDR3 contains 15 residues. Germline V gene lookup returns CDR1 SGHTA and CDR2 FQGNSA. With V trimmed by 3 bases and J by 3 bases, 5 bases remained unmatched.